These 7 T cell receptor beta chains were sequenced from one sample in a study of blood T cell repertoires in COVID-19. Generated by immunoSEQ multiplex PCR, the TCRdb table keeps only in-frame clones and is missing some. The sample lists about 220,000 clones, around nine tenths occurring once. Sequenced sample: PBMCs or T cells enriched from blood (not recorded which). These TCRs come from a woman in her 50s with acute COVID-19.

In this sample, this clone turned up a few times. The CDR3 is CASSIRQGNSYEQYF. The CDR3, as DNA: TGTGCCAGTAGTATTCGGCAGGGGAACTCCTACGAGCAGTACTTC. The chain is built from TRBV19 and TRBJ2-7; weak D call: TRBD1 (6 bases). V lost 3 bases and J lost 0, with 12 bases in between. The CDR3 loop spans 15 amino acids. Germline loops: CDR1 LNHDA, CDR2 SQIVND (reference sequence).

CDR3 bases: TGTGCCAGCAGAGCACTCCGAGATACGCAGTATTTT. As protein: CASRALRDTQYF. The chain combines TRBV28 with TRBJ2-3; D unresolved. Trimming cost V 6 bases and J 5 bases, with 9 bases left between them. Germline lookup yields CDR1 MDHEN and CDR2 SYDVKM. This CDR3 comprises 12 residues.

This chain connects TRBV28 to TRBJ1-6, with TRBD1 matching over 10 bases. With 6 bases clipped from V and 10 bases from J, the junction kept 18 bases outside the gene matches. This CDR3 is 18 amino acids long. Per germline, CDR1 MDHEN and CDR2 SYDVKM. The CDR3 nucleotides are TGTGCCAGCAGGCCACACCTCGACAGGGGGCGATTCGCCTCACCCCTCCACTTT. It codes for CASRPHLDRGRFASPLHF. The entire variable domain, with the rest obtained from reference TRBV28 and TRBJ1-6, is as follows: DVKVTQSSRYLVKRTGEKVFLECVQDMDHENMFWYRQDPGLGLRLIYFSYDVKMKEKGDIPEGYSVSREKKERFSLILESASTNQTSMYLCASRPHLDRGRFASPLHFGNGTRLTVT.

The V call is TRBV27, the J call TRBJ2-2; D ambiguous. Germline V CDR1 and CDR2: MNHEY, SMNVEV (reference sequence). This CDR3 region has 16 residues. The V and J ends lost 5 bases and 5 bases respectively, with 18 bases between them. The DNA for the CDR3 is TGTGCCAGCAGTGCGACCCCGGCCCAGGTTACCGGGGAGCTGTTTTTT. Amino acid sequence: CASSATPAQVTGELFF.

The chain carries TRBV7-6 and TRBJ1-5; D possibly corresponds to TRBD1 (5 bases). The V and J ends lost 3 bases and 2 bases respectively, with 11 bases between them. This CDR3 comprises 15 residues. In germline, CDR1 is SGHVS, CDR2 FNYEAQ. DNA for the CDR3: TGTGCCAGCAGCTTTGGGGCTGGGGGCAATCAGCCCCAGCATTTT. Its translation is CASSFGAGGNQPQHF.

The chain joins TRBV24-1 to TRBJ2-1; the D is unclear. V gave up 9 bases and J gave up 4 bases, with 9 bases separating them. From germline, CDR1 is KGHDR and CDR2 SFDVKD. This CDR3 has 12 amino acids. This CDR3 is CATAETYNEQFF. In DNA form, the CDR3 reads TGTGCCACCGCCGAAACTTACAATGAGCAGTTCTTC.

This clone has only a few counts. The chain uses TRBV7-9 and TRBJ1-1; no firm D call. The CDR3 sequence is 12 residues long. CDR1 SEHNR and CDR2 FQNEAQ come from the germline V gene (reference sequence). Trimming took off 0 bases at V and 7 bases at J, with 6 bases between the two ends. For the CDR3, the DNA is TGTGCCAGCAGCTTAGCCTCGGTTGAAGCTTTCTTT. It specifies CASSLASVEAFF.